The 2 T cell receptor beta chains presented below share a single source sample, sequenced in a study of blood T cell repertoires in COVID-19 (dated by TCRdb to about 2020). Libraries were constructed by the immunoSEQ multiplex PCR assay. TCRdb retrieved this table from immuneACCESS and kept in-frame rearrangements only. Not all clones are present; in checked studies, unresolved V genes account for under half, and no reason is known for the remainder. This sample comprises roughly 200,000 clones, around 88% of them detected only once. Clones ranked in the top ten supply around 5% of the sample. The material sequenced was PBMCs or T cells enriched from blood (not recorded which). These receptors were taken from a man between 40 and 49 years old with acute COVID-19.

The V gene is TRBV27, the J gene TRBJ2-2; 9 bases are shared with TRBD1. The V gene's germline CDR1 is MNHEY and CDR2 SMNVEV (reference sequence). Germline trimming cut 5 bases from V and 6 bases from J; bases unmatched to any gene: 4. CDR3 length: 14 amino acids. The CDR3 loop is CASSRTGGSGELFF. The CDR3 nucleotides are TGTGCCAGCAGTCGTACAGGGGGCTCCGGGGAGCTGTTTTTT.

The chain employs TRBV9 and TRBJ2-7; no definite D call. V lost 2 bases and J 6 bases, leaving 12 bases between the germline ends. The CDR3 runs to 13 residues. Germline V lookup: CDR1 SGDLS, CDR2 YYNGEE. The CDR3, as DNA: TGTGCCAGCAGCGTTGAGATCCTGTCCGAGCAGTACTTC. This sequence encodes CASSVEILSEQYF.